This TCR beta chain came from a study of T cell repertoires in cytomegalovirus infection. This clonotype was counted a few times. The antigen is undetermined. With 7 bases removed from V and 1 base from J, the gap between germline ends came to 10 bases. Germline V gene data show CDR1 as MNHNS and CDR2 as SASEGT. There are 13 residues in the CDR3. Each CDR3 protein is one row after TCRdb ran MiXCR on the reads. The sample shows approximately 990,000 distinct CDR3 sequences, 31% of them seen only once. The origin of this receptor is a human donor in good health (CMV status not recorded). Some clones in this sample may be carry-over from other donors' samples. The rearrangement uses TRBV6-1 and TRBJ2-5; no clear D gene. This sample comprised cultured CD8+ T cells from PBMCs, obtained from culture after CMV antigen stimulation. This CDR3 reads CASTTGFQETQYF. DNA for the CDR3: TGTGCCAGCACTACCGGTTTCCAAGAGACCCAGTACTTC.